The clone carrying this TCR beta chain came up a few times. In germline, CDR1 is MNHNY, CDR2 SVGAGI (reference sequence). The CDR3 spans 12 residues. V was clipped by 6 bases and J by 7 bases; unmatched bases: 4. These data come from a study of blood T cell repertoires in COVID-19. Whole-study context: COVID-19 samples collected from the United States, Italy and Spain covered acute and convalescent phases. T cells, B-cell-depleted T cells, or PBMCs supplied cDNA or gDNA.

Here immunoSEQ multiplex PCR was the method, and the copy in TCRdb shows in-frame clones only, minus some. This table has about 400,000 clones, around nine tenths appearing once. This chain links TRBV6-6 with TRBJ2-7; 9 nucleotides line up with TRBD1. The specimen was peripheral blood. The TCR originated in a woman aged 25 to 39 with acute or convalescent COVID-19. CDR3 in DNA: TGTGCCAGCAGGGGGACAGGGTGGGAGCAGTACTTC. Amino acid sequence: CASRGTGWEQYF.